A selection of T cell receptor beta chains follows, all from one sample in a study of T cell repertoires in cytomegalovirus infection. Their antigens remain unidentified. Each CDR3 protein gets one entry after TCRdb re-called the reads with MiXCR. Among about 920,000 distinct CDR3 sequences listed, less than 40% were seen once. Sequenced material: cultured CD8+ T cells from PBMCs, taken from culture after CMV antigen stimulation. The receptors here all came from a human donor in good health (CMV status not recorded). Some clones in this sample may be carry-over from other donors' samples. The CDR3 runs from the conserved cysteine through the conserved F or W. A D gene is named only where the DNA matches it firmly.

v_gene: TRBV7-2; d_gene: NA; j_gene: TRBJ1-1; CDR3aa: CASSLDGEYGHGTEAFF
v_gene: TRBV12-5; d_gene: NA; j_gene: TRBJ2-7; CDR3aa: CASSRAHEQYF
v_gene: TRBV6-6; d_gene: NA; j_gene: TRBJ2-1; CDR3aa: CASSYSGWLTSYNEQFF
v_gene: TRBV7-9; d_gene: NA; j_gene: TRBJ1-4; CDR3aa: CASSRAGPNEKLFF
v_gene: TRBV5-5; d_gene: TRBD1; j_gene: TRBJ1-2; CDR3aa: CASSSPQGAGYGYTF
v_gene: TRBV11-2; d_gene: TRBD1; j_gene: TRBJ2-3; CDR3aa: CASSYPGQSTDTQYF
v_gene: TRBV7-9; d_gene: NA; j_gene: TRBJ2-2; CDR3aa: CASRLANSAITGELFF
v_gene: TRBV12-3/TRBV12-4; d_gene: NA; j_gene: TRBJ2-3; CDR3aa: CASSLGGDLFTDTQYF
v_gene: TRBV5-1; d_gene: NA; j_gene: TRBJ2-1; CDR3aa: CASTGQGFDEQFF
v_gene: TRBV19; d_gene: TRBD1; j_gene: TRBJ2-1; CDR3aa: CASSLKQGAREQFF
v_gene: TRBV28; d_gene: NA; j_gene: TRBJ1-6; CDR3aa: CASSQDSFSYNSPLHF
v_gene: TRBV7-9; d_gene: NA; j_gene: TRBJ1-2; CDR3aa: CASSLGSSRGYTF
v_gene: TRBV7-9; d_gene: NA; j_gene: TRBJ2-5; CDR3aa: CASSLRRSGEETQYF
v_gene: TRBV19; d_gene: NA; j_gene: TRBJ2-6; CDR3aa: CASSTLTWTGTYTSNVLTF
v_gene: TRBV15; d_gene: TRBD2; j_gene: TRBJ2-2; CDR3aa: CATAPTSGGRPGELFF
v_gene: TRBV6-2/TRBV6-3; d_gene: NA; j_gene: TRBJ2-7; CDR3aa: CASSLRTTTYEQYF
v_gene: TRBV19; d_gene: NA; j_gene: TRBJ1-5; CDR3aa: CASMGNFNQPQHF
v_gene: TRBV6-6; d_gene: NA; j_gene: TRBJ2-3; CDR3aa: CASSWDVGGAADTQYF
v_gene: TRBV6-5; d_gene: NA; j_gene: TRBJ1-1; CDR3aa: CASSYSWGGRHTEAFF
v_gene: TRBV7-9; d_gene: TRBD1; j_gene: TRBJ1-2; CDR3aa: CASSLPNSGQQYGYTF
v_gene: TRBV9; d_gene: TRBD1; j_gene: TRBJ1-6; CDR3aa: CASSADRANSPLHF
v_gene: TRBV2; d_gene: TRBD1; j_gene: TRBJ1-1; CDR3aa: CASSEADRDRDTEAFF
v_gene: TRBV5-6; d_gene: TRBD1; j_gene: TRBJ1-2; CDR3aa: CASSSILDRNYGYTF
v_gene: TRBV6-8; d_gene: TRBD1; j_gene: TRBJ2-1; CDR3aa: CASSYSGTEDPFF
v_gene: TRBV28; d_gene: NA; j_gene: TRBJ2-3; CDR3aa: CASSRTGRLGTDTQYF
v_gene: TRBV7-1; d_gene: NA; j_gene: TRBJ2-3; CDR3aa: CASSPARGGAVDTQYF
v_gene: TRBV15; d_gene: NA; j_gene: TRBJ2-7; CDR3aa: CATSRGYEQYF
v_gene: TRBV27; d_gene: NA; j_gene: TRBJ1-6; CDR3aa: CASSGRGYNSPLHF
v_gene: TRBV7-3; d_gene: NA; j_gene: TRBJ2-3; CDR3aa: CASSLMGTGDTQYF
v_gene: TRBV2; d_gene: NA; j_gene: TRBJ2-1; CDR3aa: CASSEDLSSYNEQFF
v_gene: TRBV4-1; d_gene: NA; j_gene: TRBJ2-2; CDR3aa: CVSSQANANTGELFF
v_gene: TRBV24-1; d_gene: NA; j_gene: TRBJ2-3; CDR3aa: CATSDLTVADTQYF
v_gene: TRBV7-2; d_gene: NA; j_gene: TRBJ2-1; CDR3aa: CASSLDQGGAWAEQFF
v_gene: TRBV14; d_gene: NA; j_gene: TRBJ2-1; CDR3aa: CASSPWGISPNEQFF
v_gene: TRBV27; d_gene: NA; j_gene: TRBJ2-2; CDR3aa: CASSFSPAGTGELFF
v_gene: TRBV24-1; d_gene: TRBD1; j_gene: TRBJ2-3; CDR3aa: CATSGTGRTDTQYF
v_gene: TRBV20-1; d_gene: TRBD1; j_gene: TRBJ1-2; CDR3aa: CSARDQTHGTGGLGYTF
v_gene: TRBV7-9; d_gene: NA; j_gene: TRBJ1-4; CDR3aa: CASSLGRGPFVEKLFF
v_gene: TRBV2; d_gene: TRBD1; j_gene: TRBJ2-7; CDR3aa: CASRGRDRATHEQHF
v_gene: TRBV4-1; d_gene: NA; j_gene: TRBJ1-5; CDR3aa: CASSQDHVLGNQPQHF
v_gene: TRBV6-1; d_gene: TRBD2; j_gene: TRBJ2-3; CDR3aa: CASRLAGGSTDTQYF
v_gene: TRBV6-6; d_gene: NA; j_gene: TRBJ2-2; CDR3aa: CGEEGDSGELFF
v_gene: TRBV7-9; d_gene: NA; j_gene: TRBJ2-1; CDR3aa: CASSLVIGTYNEQFF
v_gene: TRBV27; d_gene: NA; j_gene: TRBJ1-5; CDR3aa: CASSDAPAAQPQHF
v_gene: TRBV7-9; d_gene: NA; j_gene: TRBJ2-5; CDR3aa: CASSLPGHLSWETQYF
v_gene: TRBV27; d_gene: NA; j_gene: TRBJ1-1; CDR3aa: CASSFRAPGGRGNTEAFF
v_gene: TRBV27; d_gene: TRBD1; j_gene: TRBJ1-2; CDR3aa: CATLDRVRSYTF
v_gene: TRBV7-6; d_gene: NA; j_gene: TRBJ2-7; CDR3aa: CASSPRGQGGPLSYEQYF
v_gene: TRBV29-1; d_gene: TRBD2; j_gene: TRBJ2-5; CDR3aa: CSAPSGWGETQYF
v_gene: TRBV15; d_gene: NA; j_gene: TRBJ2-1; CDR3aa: CATSDRLVGQGEQFF
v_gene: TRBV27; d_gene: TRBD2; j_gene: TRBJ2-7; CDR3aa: CASSSRGGGDSYEQYF
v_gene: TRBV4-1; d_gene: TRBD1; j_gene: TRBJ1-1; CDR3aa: CASSRVQGGQGLNTEAFF
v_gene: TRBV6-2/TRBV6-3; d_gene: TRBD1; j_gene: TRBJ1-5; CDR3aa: CASSYDRVQPQHF
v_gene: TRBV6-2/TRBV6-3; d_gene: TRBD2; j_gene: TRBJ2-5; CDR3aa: CASSYARLAGPWGSQYF
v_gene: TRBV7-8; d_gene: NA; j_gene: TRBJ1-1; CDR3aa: CVSSLDGSPEAFF
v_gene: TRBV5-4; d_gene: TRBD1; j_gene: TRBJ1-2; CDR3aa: CASSFRDRATF
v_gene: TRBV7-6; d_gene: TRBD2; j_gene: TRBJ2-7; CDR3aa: CASSYPSGNEQYF
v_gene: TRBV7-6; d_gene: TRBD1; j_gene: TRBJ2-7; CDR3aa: CASRKFGLGTGDEQYF
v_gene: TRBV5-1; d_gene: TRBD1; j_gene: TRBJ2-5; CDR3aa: CASSHHDRGGGTQYF